Each of the 9 T cell receptor beta chains below was sequenced from the same sample in a study of blood T cell repertoires in COVID-19. TCRdb keeps only in-frame clones here, not all; method: immunoSEQ multiplex PCR. The sample yields a few hundred thousand clones, about 89% seen once. Material for sequencing was peripheral blood. These TCRs come from a man in his forties who had recovered from COVID-19.

CDR3 sequence (DNA): TGTGCCAGCAGTTACTCGACGGTAGGGGGTTCACCCCTCCACTTT. This translates into CASSYSTVGGSPLHF. This rearrangement joins TRBV6-5 to TRBJ1-6; D might be TRBD1 (6 bases). The CDR3 spans 15 residues. Looked up from germline, CDR1 is MNHEY and CDR2 is SVGAGI. V shed 0 bases and J shed 9 bases, with 12 bases lying between them.

This clone was observed a few times. The CDR3 region has the DNA TGTGCCAGCAGCTTAGTAAGCCCTCCTAAGTATTTT. Its translation is CASSLVSPPKYF. V is TRBV7-9 and J is TRBJ2-3; D uncertain. The ends were cut back, 1 base at V and 13 bases at J, with 12 bases in the middle. Germline CDR1 reads SEHNR; CDR2 reads FQNEAQ (reference sequence). This CDR3 has 12 residues.

Here the CDR3 reads CASSRQTGVGAYEQYF. The CDR3, as DNA: TGTGCCAGCAGTCGCCAGACGGGGGTCGGGGCCTACGAGCAGTACTTC. V and J are TRBV6-2 or TRBV6-3 and TRBJ2-7, with TRBD2 as a possible D gene (6 bases). The germline V gene encodes CDR1 MNHEY and CDR2 SVGEGT. The CDR3 loop spans 16 amino acids. V was pared by 5 bases and J by 2 bases, with 19 bases between.

This sequence joins TRBV4-1 and TRBJ2-7; 7 bases are shared with TRBD2. This CDR3 has 16 residues. V shed 0 bases and J 2 bases; nucleotides not matched to a gene: 7. The germline CDR1 and CDR2 sequences are MGHRA and YSYEKL. For the CDR3, the DNA is TGCGCCAGCAGCCAAGATACTCATGGGGGGGCCTACGAGCAGTACTTC. It yields the protein CASSQDTHGGAYEQYF.

The chain employs TRBV18 and TRBJ2-7; TRBD1 matches at 7 bases. This CDR3 is built from 15 residues. Germline CDR1 reads KGHSH; CDR2 reads LQKENI. The V segment lost 4 bases and the J segment 5 bases; nucleotides outside the gene matches: 11. CDR3 in amino acids: CASSQMAGGLHEQYF. The CDR3, as DNA: TGTGCCAGCTCACAAATGGCAGGGGGTTTACACGAGCAGTACTTC.

V usage is TRBV3-1 (or the pseudogene TRBV3-2) and J usage is TRBJ2-2; TRBD1 aligns across 7 bases. CDR1 is LGHDT, CDR2 YNNKEL, per germline (reference sequence). The J segment lost 5 bases and the V segment lost 6 bases, leaving 21 bases of the junction unmatched. CDR3 length: 19 residues. CDR3 sequence (DNA): TGTGCCAGCAGACCTGGGACAGCCTCCGACCTCATGAATACCGGGGAGCTGTTTTTT. This translates into CASRPGTASDLMNTGELFF.

This clone has just one count. This sequence joins TRBV4-2 and TRBJ2-7; 7 bases agree with TRBD1. V gave up 4 bases and J gave up 6 bases; unmatched junction bases: 6. CDR1 LGHNA and CDR2 YNFKEQ come from the germline V gene. The CDR3 is 13 amino acids. CDR3 protein: CASSPTGLAEQYF. The CDR3 DNA reads TGTGCCAGCAGCCCGACAGGGCTGGCCGAGCAGTACTTC.

This chain joins TRBV6-5 and TRBJ1-2; D may be TRBD1 (5 bases). CDR1 and CDR2 (germline): MNHEY, SVGAGI. V gave up 5 bases and J gave up 9 bases, with 16 bases separating them. This CDR3 spans 13 amino acids. The CDR3 coding sequence is TGTGCCAGCAGTCCAGTTCCGGACATCAGCTACACCTTC. It is translated as CASSPVPDISYTF.

This chain links TRBV27 with TRBJ1-4; 7 nucleotides align to TRBD1. Germline V gives CDR1 MNHEY, CDR2 SMNVEV (reference sequence). CDR3 length: 14 residues. V was pared by 4 bases and J by 8 bases, with 7 bases of the junction left unmatched. The CDR3 bases are TGTGCCAGCAGTTCCCGGACAGGCGGAGAAAAACTGTTTTTT. Translated: CASSSRTGGEKLFF.